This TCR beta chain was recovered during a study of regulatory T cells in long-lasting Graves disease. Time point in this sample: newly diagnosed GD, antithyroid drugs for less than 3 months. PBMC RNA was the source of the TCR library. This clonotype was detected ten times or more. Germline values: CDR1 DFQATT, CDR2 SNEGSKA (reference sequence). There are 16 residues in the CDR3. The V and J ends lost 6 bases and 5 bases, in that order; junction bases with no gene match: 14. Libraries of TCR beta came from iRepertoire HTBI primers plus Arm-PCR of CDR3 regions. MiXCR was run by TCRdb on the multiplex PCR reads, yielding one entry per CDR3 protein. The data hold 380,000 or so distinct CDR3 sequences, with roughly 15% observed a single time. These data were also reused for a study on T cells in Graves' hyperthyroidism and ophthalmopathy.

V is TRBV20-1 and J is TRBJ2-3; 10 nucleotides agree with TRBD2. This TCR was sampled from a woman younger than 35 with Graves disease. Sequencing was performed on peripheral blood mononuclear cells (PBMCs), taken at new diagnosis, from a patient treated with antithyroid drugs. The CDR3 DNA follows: TGCAGTGCCAGGGGGCTTCTAGCGGGAGTCAGAGATACGCAGTATTTT. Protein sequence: CSARGLLAGVRDTQYF.